Shown below are 26 T cell receptor beta chains from a single sample sequenced in a study of cytomegalovirus exposure and HLA in healthy donors. Use of 60 Vbeta and 13 Jbeta primers characterized the PCR. Generated by immunoSEQ multiplex PCR, the TCRdb table keeps only in-frame clones and is missing some. This table holds 150,000 to 200,000 clones, 65% to 80% found once. The sample taken for sequencing was PBMCs. The receptors here all came from a woman between 40 and 50 years old in good health and CMV-seronegative.

This clone was picked up one time. V gene TRBV20-1 combines with J gene TRBJ1-1; D gene uncertain. The CDR3 contains 11 residues. The V and J ends lost 1 base and 2 bases respectively, with 2 bases between them. In germline, CDR1 is DFQATT, CDR2 SNEGSKA (reference sequence). CDR3 protein: CSARVNTEAFF. The CDR3 DNA reads as TGCAGTGCTAGAGTAAACACTGAAGCTTTCTTT.

The chain is built from TRBV18 and TRBJ1-1, with 7 bases matching TRBD1. This CDR3 has 15 residues. The V gene's germline CDR1 is KGHSH and CDR2 LQKENI. Trimming removed 2 bases from V and 1 base from J; junction bases left unmatched: 4. CDR3 DNA sequence: TGTGCCAGCTCACCAGGGACAGATACGAACACTGAAGCTTTCTTT. This sequence encodes CASSPGTDTNTEAFF.

The J gene is TRBJ2-5, the V gene TRBV7-2, with 10 nucleotides matching TRBD2. The J segment lost 2 bases and the V segment lost 3 bases, leaving 0 bases of the junction unmatched. The germline V gene has CDR1 SGHTA and CDR2 FQGNSA. The CDR3 loop spans 14 amino acids. CDR3 protein: CASSFSGGQETQYF. For the CDR3, the DNA is TGTGCCAGCAGCTTTAGCGGGGGGCAAGAGACCCAGTACTTC.

In nucleotides, the CDR3 is TGTGCCAGTAGTTTACAGGGGAACATGAACACTGAAGCTTTCTTT. It specifies CASSLQGNMNTEAFF. The chain combines TRBV19 with TRBJ1-1, with 7 bases aligning to TRBD1. Germline-derived CDR1 and CDR2 are LNHDA and SQIVND (reference sequence). The CDR3 runs to 15 residues. V lost 5 bases to trimming and J lost 0 bases; unmatched junction nucleotides: 6.

The chain employs TRBV30 and TRBJ1-2; a possible D gene is TRBD1 (6 bases). With 0 bases removed from V and 1 base from J, the gap between germline ends came to 9 bases. Germline V gene lookup returns CDR1 GTSNPN and CDR2 SVGIG (reference sequence). The CDR3 runs 14 residues. The CDR3 DNA reads as TGTGCCTGGAGTGTACTGGGACATAACTATGGCTACACCTTC. Encoded protein: CAWSVLGHNYGYTF. The full variable domain, completed using reference TRBV30 and TRBJ1-2, is SQTIHQWPATLVQPVGSPLSLECTVEGTSNPNLYWYRQAAGRGLQLLFYSVGIGQISSEVPQNLSASRPQDRQFILSSKKLLLSDSGFYLCAWSVLGHNYGYTFGSGTRLTVV.

The chain recombines TRBV30 with TRBJ1-1; D is ambiguous. Trimming removed 2 bases at V and 1 base at J, with 5 bases between. Germline loops: CDR1 GTSNPN, CDR2 SVGIG (reference sequence). The CDR3 totals 12 residues. CDR3 nucleotide sequence: TGTGCCTGGAGTTGGGCGAACACTGAAGCTTTCTTT. This sequence encodes CAWSWANTEAFF. Supplemented by reference TRBV30 and TRBJ1-1, the full variable domain reads SQTIHQWPATLVQPVGSPLSLECTVEGTSNPNLYWYRQAAGRGLQLLFYSVGIGQISSEVPQNLSASRPQDRQFILSSKKLLLSDSGFYLCAWSWANTEAFFGQGTRLTVV.

The chain combines TRBV14 with TRBJ1-5; D ambiguous. This CDR3 has 15 residues. V was trimmed by 6 bases and J by 0 bases, leaving 12 bases between them. Germline V gives CDR1 SGHDN, CDR2 FVKESK. CDR3 sequence: CASRSYRGSNQPQHF. The DNA for the CDR3 is TGTGCCAGCAGGTCCTATCGGGGTAGCAATCAGCCCCAGCATTTT.

The chain joins TRBV5-4 to TRBJ1-1; 8 bases align to TRBD1. Per the germline V gene, CDR1 is SGHNT and CDR2 is YYREEE (reference sequence). The CDR3 sequence is 15 residues long. J was trimmed by 7 bases and V by 0 bases; bases with no gene match: 8. CDR3 loop: CASSLVAGGEGEAFF. In DNA, the CDR3 is TGTGCCAGCAGCTTGGTGGCAGGGGGCGAGGGTGAAGCTTTCTTT.

V is TRBV2 and J is TRBJ1-1; TRBD1 matches at 9 bases. Germline loops: CDR1 SNHLY, CDR2 FYNNEI. The CDR3 totals 14 residues. The ends lost 8 bases at V and 6 bases at J; junction bases unmatched: 10. The CDR3 DNA is TGTGCCAGCGGGACAGGGAGGAGTATTTCTGAAGCTTTCTTT. Translating it yields CASGTGRSISEAFF.

There are a few counts of this clone. This chain connects TRBV7-9 to TRBJ2-1, with D tentatively TRBD2 (7 bases). CDR3 size: 13 residues. Trimming removed 7 bases at V and 8 bases at J, with 15 bases between. Germline V gene lookup returns CDR1 SEHNR and CDR2 FQNEAQ (reference sequence). CDR3 sequence (DNA): TGTGCCAGCACCGCCTCGGGGGGCCATGAGCAGTTCTTC. Its translation is CASTASGGHEQFF.

The chain combines TRBV29-1 with TRBJ1-1, with a possible D match to TRBD1 (5 bases). CDR3 length: 15 amino acids. Germline-derived CDR1 and CDR2 are SQVTM and ANQGSEA. V was cut by 4 bases and J by 2 bases, with 17 bases left in between. CDR3 in DNA: TGCAGCGTTGTCCCCGGGGGGGGTGGTAACACTGAAGCTTTCTTT. It encodes CSVVPGGGGNTEAFF. Combining the CDR3 with reference TRBV29-1 and TRBJ1-1 gives the whole variable domain SAVISQKPSRDICQRGTSLTIQCQVDSQVTMMFWYRQQPGQSLTLIATANQGSEATYESGFVIDKFPISRPNLTFSTLTVSNMSPEDSSIYLCSVVPGGGGNTEAFFGQGTRLTVV.

V gene TRBV5-1 combines with J gene TRBJ2-1, with D perhaps matching TRBD1 (6 bases). The CDR3 has 17 residues. The V end was cut by 1 base, the J end by 4 bases, with 18 bases between. Per the germline V gene, CDR1 is SGHRS and CDR2 is YFSETQ. Here the CDR3 DNA reads TGCGCCAGCAGCTTGAGGCCGGGACAAGGGAATTACAATGAGCAGTTCTTC. This codes for CASSLRPGQGNYNEQFF.

This clone has just a few counts. This chain joins TRBV4-1 and TRBJ2-1; D possibly corresponds to TRBD2 (6 bases). This CDR3 spans 15 amino acids. CDR1 is MGHRA, CDR2 YSYEKL, per germline. Trimming cost V 3 bases and J 5 bases, with 14 bases left between them. In nucleotides, the CDR3 is TGCGCCAGCAGCCAGGTATGGAGGGAGAACAATGAGCAGTTCTTC. Translating gives CASSQVWRENNEQFF.

The chain couples TRBV2 to TRBJ1-2; D possibly corresponds to TRBD1 (6 bases). V lost 7 bases and J lost 4, with 19 bases in between. From germline, CDR1 is SNHLY and CDR2 FYNNEI. This CDR3 is 15 amino acids long. CDR3 bases: TGTGCCAGCACCCTATCCCGGGGGGCAAGCTATGGCTACACCTTC. Translated: CASTLSRGASYGYTF.

This rearrangement joins TRBV19 to TRBJ2-4, with a tentative D call TRBD1 (7 bases). The CDR3 is 12 amino acids. Germline values: CDR1 LNHDA, CDR2 SQIVND (reference sequence). Trimming stripped 6 bases from V and 9 bases from J, with 12 bases between. The chain's CDR3 is CASRNQGGIQYF. CDR3 in DNA: TGTGCCAGTAGGAACCAGGGGGGCATTCAGTACTTC.

The chain carries TRBV2 and TRBJ1-4; the D gene is possibly TRBD1 (6 bases). The CDR3 runs to 14 residues. Germline loops: CDR1 SNHLY, CDR2 FYNNEI. The V and J ends lost 7 bases and 7 bases respectively, with 16 bases between them. DNA for the CDR3: TGTGCCAGCATCGGCGCAGGGGCAAGTGAAAAACTGTTTTTT. Protein sequence: CASIGAGASEKLFF.

The chain combines TRBV11-3 with TRBJ2-1; 8 bases are shared with TRBD2. V trimming: 3 bases; J trimming: 5 bases; junction bases outside the gene matches: 3. Germline CDR1 reads SGHNT; CDR2 reads YENEEA. The CDR3 length is 14 residues. The CDR3 region is CASSLTSDDNEQFF. In DNA, the CDR3 is TGTGCCAGCAGCTTGACTAGCGACGACAATGAGCAGTTCTTC. Combining the CDR3 with reference TRBV11-3 and TRBJ2-1 gives the whole variable domain EAGVVQSPRYKIIEKKQPVAFWCNPISGHNTLYWYLQNLGQGPELLIRYENEEAVDDSQLPKDRFSAERLKGVDSTLKIQPAELGDSAVYLCASSLTSDDNEQFFGPGTRLTVL.

The chain has TRBV28 and TRBJ1-3; D is unclear. The V gene's germline CDR1 is MDHEN and CDR2 SYDVKM. Trimming took 5 bases from V and 8 from J, leaving 19 bases between them. This CDR3 region has 15 residues. CDR3 sequence (DNA): TGTGCCAGCAGTCCCCGGGATCTTATTTTGGACACCATATATTTT. Its protein is CASSPRDLILDTIYF.

The CDR3 region has the DNA TGTGCCAGTACCCGCCCGGGACAGGGCGGCACTGAAGCTTTCTTT. It encodes CASTRPGQGGTEAFF. This chain joins TRBV19 and TRBJ1-1, with 9 positions matching TRBD1. Trimming removed 7 bases from V and 4 bases from J; junction bases left unmatched: 10. The CDR3 spans 15 residues. The germline V gene has CDR1 LNHDA and CDR2 SQIVND (reference sequence).

V and J are TRBV18 and TRBJ2-3; the D gene is possibly TRBD2 (5 bases). Trimming removed 2 bases at V and 1 base at J, with 10 bases between. The germline CDR1 and CDR2 sequences are KGHSH and LQKENI. The CDR3 has 15 amino acids. For the CDR3, the DNA is TGTGCCAGCTCACCATCAAATAGCGGCACAGATACGCAGTATTTT. It yields the protein CASSPSNSGTDTQYF.

This clone was seen more than once but under ten times. The chain is built from TRBV6-5 and TRBJ2-7; 7 positions agree with TRBD1. Germline trimming cut 2 bases from V and 0 bases from J; bases unmatched to any gene: 4. This CDR3 has 15 amino acids. The germline CDR1 and CDR2 sequences are MNHEY and SVGAGI. CDR3 protein: CASSYARDSSYEQYF. The DNA for the CDR3 is TGTGCCAGCAGTTACGCCAGGGACAGCTCCTACGAGCAGTACTTC.

The V call is TRBV2, the J call TRBJ2-7, with D maybe TRBD2 (5 bases). Trimming left V 6 bases short and J 2 bases short, with 17 bases between. Germline values: CDR1 SNHLY, CDR2 FYNNEI. This CDR3 has 15 amino acids. CDR3 sequence reads: CASSDALRGPYEQYF. The CDR3 nucleotides are TGTGCCAGCAGCGATGCCCTTCGAGGGCCCTACGAGCAGTACTTC.

V gene TRBV18 combines with J gene TRBJ2-3, with D possibly matching TRBD1 (6 bases). The germline CDR1 and CDR2 sequences are KGHSH and LQKENI. V lost 6 bases and J lost 4, with 23 bases in between. CDR3 length: 17 amino acids. For the CDR3, the DNA is TGTGCCAGCTCCGGAGGTGGGGGCGGCCCCCCGGCAGATACGCAGTATTTT. Protein sequence: CASSGGGGGPPADTQYF.

The chain has TRBV27 and TRBJ2-5; 8 nucleotides agree with TRBD1. The better agreement between TRBJ2-7 and the DNA end casts doubt on the J call. CDR1 is MNHEY, CDR2 SMNVEV, per germline (reference sequence). The CDR3 loop spans 13 amino acids. CDR3 region: CASGRDRTYEQYF. In DNA, the CDR3 is TGTGCCAGCGGACGGGACAGGACCTACGAGCAGTACTTC.

This clone has only a few counts. The chain is built from TRBV5-1 and TRBJ1-2; 7 bases are a match to TRBD1. CDR1 and CDR2 from the germline V gene are SGHRS and YFSETQ. The trim removed 0 bases at V and 3 bases at J, leaving 5 bases unmatched. The CDR3 is made up of 15 amino acids. CDR3 sequence reads: CASSLETGPYYGYTF. In nucleotides, the CDR3 is TGCGCCAGCAGCTTGGAGACAGGGCCATACTATGGCTACACCTTC.

This sequence joins TRBV29-1 and TRBJ1-2; D not certain. Germline values: CDR1 SQVTM, CDR2 ANQGSEA. The CDR3 is made up of 13 amino acids. Deletions cut 7 bases from V and 1 base from J, with 13 bases between. The CDR3 nucleotides are TGCAGCGCCGGGAGACATTATAACTATGGCTACACCTTC. Translation: CSAGRHYNYGYTF. The full variable domain, completed using reference TRBV29-1 and TRBJ1-2, is SAVISQKPSRDICQRGTSLTIQCQVDSQVTMMFWYRQQPGQSLTLIATANQGSEATYESGFVIDKFPISRPNLTFSTLTVSNMSPEDSSIYLCSAGRHYNYGYTFGSGTRLTVV.